Below, 22 T cell receptor beta chains from the same sample are listed, as sequenced in a study of CD8 T cells in ankylosing spondylitis. General study findings and limits: Ankylosing spondylitis blood appeared to be characterized by a TCR beta motif of 8 or 9 highly homologous variants.

The antigens of these receptors remain unknown. In TCRdb, the 5' RACE reads were re-called with MiXCR into one record per CDR3 protein. Among 100,000 or so distinct CDR3 sequences listed, 9% were seen once. The specimen was blood, either unsorted or a sorted T cell fraction (not recorded which). The source is a male donor with ankylosing spondylitis.

This chain connects TRBV7-9 to TRBJ2-1; the match to TRBD2 covers 10 bases. CDR1 SEHNR and CDR2 FQNEAQ come from the germline V gene (reference sequence). The CDR3 sequence is 15 residues long. V was pared by 5 bases and J by 5 bases, with 6 bases of the junction left unmatched. CDR3 protein: CASSRASGSHNEQFF. The CDR3 DNA follows: TGTGCCAGCAGCCGGGCTAGCGGGAGCCACAATGAGCAGTTCTTC.

There are a few counts of this clonotype. The chain is built from TRBV7-9 and TRBJ2-5; the D gene could be TRBD1 or TRBD2 (5 bases each). V lost 5 bases to trimming and J lost 1 base, with 17 bases between them. The CDR3 loop spans 16 amino acids. Germline CDR1 and CDR2: SEHNR and FQNEAQ (reference sequence). The CDR3 DNA sequence: TGTGCCAGCAGCCAGACCCGGGGCGAGAGCCAAGAGACCCAGTACTTC. This sequence encodes CASSQTRGESQETQYF.

The chain combines TRBV7-2 with TRBJ2-7; TRBD2 aligns across 14 bases. The V gene end was trimmed by 5 bases and the J gene end by 2 bases; junction bases not matched to a gene: 8. Germline-derived CDR1 and CDR2 are SGHTA and FQGNSA. This CDR3 is 17 amino acids long. The CDR3 is CASSPGTSGRITYEQYF. The CDR3 DNA is TGTGCCAGCAGCCCCGGGACTAGCGGGAGAATAACCTACGAGCAGTACTTC.

This clonotype was detected ten times or more. The chain joins TRBV27 to TRBJ2-7, with D hard to call. Germline V gene lookup returns CDR1 MNHEY and CDR2 SMNVEV (reference sequence). This CDR3 has 11 amino acids. V shed 3 bases and J shed 2 bases, with 2 bases lying between them. The CDR3 DNA reads as TGTGCCAGCAGTTTTACCTACGAGCAGTACTTC. The encoded protein is CASSFTYEQYF.

This clonotype was observed once. This sequence may be a read error, since a much larger clone differs from it by one base. The chain joins TRBV7-9 to TRBJ2-3; TRBD2 aligns across 7 bases. Germline V gives CDR1 SEHNR, CDR2 FQNEAQ (reference sequence). The CDR3 sequence is 15 residues long. The CDR3, as DNA: TGTGCCATCAGCTTATCGGGGGGAACCACAGATACGCAGTATTTT. Translated, it gives CAISLSGGTTDTQYF.

This clonotype has more than one count but fewer than ten. The chain is built from TRBV27 and TRBJ2-5; possibly TRBD1 or TRBD2 for D (5 bases each). Germline CDR1 and CDR2: MNHEY and SMNVEV (reference sequence). V was shortened by 6 bases and J by 1 base, with 12 bases between the two germline ends. The CDR3 is made up of 14 amino acids. The CDR3 is CASSLGEPQETQYF. DNA of the CDR3: TGTGCCAGCAGCCTAGGGGAGCCCCAAGAGACCCAGTACTTC.

The chain carries TRBV15 and TRBJ2-1, with a weak D call TRBD2 (6 bases). V gave up 5 bases and J gave up 10 bases, with 27 bases separating them. The length of the CDR3 is 17 residues. Germline V gene sequence: CDR1 LNHNV, CDR2 YYDKDF (reference sequence). The CDR3 DNA reads as TGTGCCACCAGCCGATCCTACGTGAGGCTTTCTGCGGGGGAGCAGTTCTTC. Translated, it gives CATSRSYVRLSAGEQFF.

This clonotype was found many times. V and J are TRBV7-9 and TRBJ2-3; D is ambiguous. Germline V gene data show CDR1 as SEHNR and CDR2 as FQNEAQ (reference sequence). The V and J ends lost 1 base and 1 base respectively, with 3 bases between them. There are 13 residues in the CDR3. CDR3 residues: CASSLGGTDTQYF. The CDR3 DNA reads as TGTGCCAGCAGCTTAGGCGGCACAGATACGCAGTATTTT.

This chain joins TRBV9 and TRBJ2-1, with 13 bases identical to TRBD2. Trimming took 4 bases from V and 5 from J; bases not matched to a gene: 9. The CDR3 runs to 17 residues. Germline CDR1 SGDLS, CDR2 YYNGEE. The CDR3 bases are TGTGCCAGCAGCCCCCGGACTAGCGGGAGTCTCGACAATGAGCAGTTCTTC. Protein: CASSPRTSGSLDNEQFF.

The chain employs TRBV20-1 and TRBJ2-3, with D perhaps TRBD2 (5 bases). Germline-derived CDR1 and CDR2 are DFQATT and SNEGSKA (reference sequence). The germline V and J ends were trimmed by 0 bases and 3 bases, with 13 bases remaining between them. CDR3 length: 15 residues. This CDR3 is CSARDGAEATDTQYF. As DNA, the CDR3 is TGCAGTGCTAGAGACGGAGCGGAAGCTACAGATACGCAGTATTTT.

This clonotype has ten or more counts. This chain connects TRBV12-3 or TRBV12-4 to TRBJ1-5; possibly TRBD1 for D (5 bases). V was cut by 1 base and J by 8 bases, with 9 bases left in between. The CDR3 contains 13 residues. For the CDR3, the DNA is TGTGCCAGCAGTTTAGAGGCGGGGGAGCCCCAGCATTTT. Its translation: CASSLEAGEPQHF.

This clonotype showed up many times. J is TRBJ2-3 and V is TRBV2, with 15 bases aligning to TRBD2. V lost 1 base to trimming and J lost 3 bases; unmatched junction nucleotides: 2. Germline V gene sequence: CDR1 SNHLY, CDR2 FYNNEI. CDR3 length equals 17 residues. CDR3 residues: CASSEGTSGRVTDTQYF. The CDR3 DNA sequence: TGTGCCAGCAGTGAAGGGACTAGCGGGAGGGTGACAGATACGCAGTATTTT.

CDR3 region: CSATDRENYGYTF. The CDR3 nucleotides are TGCAGTGCCACCGACAGGGAGAACTATGGCTACACCTTC. V usage is TRBV20-1 and J usage is TRBJ1-2, with TRBD1 matching over 7 bases. The CDR3 loop spans 13 amino acids. Looked up from germline, CDR1 is DFQATT and CDR2 is SNEGSKA (reference sequence). The ends lost 6 bases at V and 2 bases at J; junction bases unmatched: 6.

This clonotype was recorded many times. The rearrangement uses TRBV13 and TRBJ2-1; D ambiguous. Germline CDR1 is PRHDT and CDR2 is FYEKMQ (reference sequence). Trimming took 5 bases from V and 12 from J, leaving 14 bases between them. This CDR3 is 12 amino acids long. This chain's CDR3 is CASSREIPRQFF. The CDR3 DNA follows: TGTGCCAGCAGCCGAGAGATCCCCCGGCAGTTCTTC.

In this sample, this clonotype turned up many times. The CDR3 sequence: CASSHGTGYGYTF. In DNA, the CDR3 is TGTGCCAGCAGTCATGGGACAGGCTATGGCTACACCTTC. V is TRBV12-3 or TRBV12-4 and J is TRBJ1-2; TRBD1 agrees at 8 bases. V was clipped by 5 bases and J by 4 bases; unmatched bases: 3. The CDR3 length is 13 residues.

In this sample, this clonotype turned up a few times. The chain couples TRBV11-2 to TRBJ2-1; no reliable D call. The V gene lost 4 bases and the J gene lost 7 bases, with 5 bases spanning the gap. Germline loops: CDR1 SGHAT, CDR2 FQNNGV. CDR3 length equals 11 residues. In nucleotides, the CDR3 is TGTGCCAGCAGCTCCACGAATGAGCAGTTCTTC. As protein: CASSSTNEQFF.

The table lists this clonotype with many counts. This chain uses TRBV12-3 or TRBV12-4 with TRBJ2-5; D is ambiguous. CDR3 length: 13 residues. V was pared by 7 bases and J by 3 bases, with 12 bases between. This CDR3 is CASTWAVKETQYF. Written as DNA, the CDR3 is TGTGCCAGCACCTGGGCGGTTAAAGAGACCCAGTACTTC.

This clonotype has ten or more counts. CDR3 nucleotides: TGCAGCGCCGAAGACTGGGAAGCTTTCTTT. Translation gives CSAEDWEAFF. J is TRBJ1-1 and V is TRBV29-1; D is uncertain. The CDR3 runs 10 residues. Germline V CDR1 and CDR2: SQVTM, ANQGSEA. The V and J ends lost 7 bases and 8 bases respectively, with 11 bases between them.

The chain is built from TRBV28 and TRBJ1-3; D possibly corresponds to TRBD1 (5 bases). Germline CDR1 MDHEN, CDR2 SYDVKM. V lost 6 bases and J 0 bases, leaving 12 bases between the germline ends. The CDR3 spans 15 residues. The CDR3 nucleotides read TGTGCCAGCAGCACAACAGGTTTCTCTGGAAACACCATATATTTT. Protein sequence: CASSTTGFSGNTIYF.

This clonotype was counted at least ten times. J is TRBJ2-2 and V is TRBV6-1; possibly TRBD1 or TRBD2 for D (5 bases each). CDR1 is MNHNS, CDR2 SASEGT, per germline. This CDR3 spans 14 amino acids. V was pared by 10 bases and J by 4 bases, with 16 bases between. The CDR3 DNA follows: TGTGCCATCCGGGGCATAGCTAGCACCGGGGAGCTGTTTTTT. Amino acid sequence: CAIRGIASTGELFF.

This clonotype has only a few counts. The J gene is TRBJ1-1, the V gene TRBV30; no reliable D call. Trimming pared 2 bases from V and 2 bases from J, leaving 6 bases between. The CDR3 consists of 12 residues. In germline, CDR1 is GTSNPN, CDR2 SVGIG (reference sequence). The CDR3: CAWSHSNTEAFF. The CDR3 DNA follows: TGTGCCTGGAGTCATAGTAACACTGAAGCTTTCTTT.

This clonotype appeared many times. The chain recombines TRBV4-1 with TRBJ1-1, with D perhaps TRBD1 (6 bases). The CDR3 runs to 13 residues. The V gene lost 4 bases and the J gene lost 3 bases, with 9 bases spanning the gap. Germline CDR1 is MGHRA and CDR2 is YSYEKL. The CDR3 nucleotides are TGCGCCAGCAGCCCACAGGGTTACACTGAAGCTTTCTTT. Protein sequence: CASSPQGYTEAFF.